Listed below are T cell receptor beta chains from one sample, sequenced in a study of control samples from healthy donors and cancer patients. Repertoires were generated with immunoSEQ multiplex PCR, while TCRdb's copy carries only in-frame clones and drops some. The data hold under 80,000 clones, with 94% observed a single time. The sample taken for sequencing was blood. Receptor source: a woman aged 35 to 49 in good health. Both conserved end residues are part of each CDR3.

j_call: TRBJ2-7
v_call: TRBV27
cdr3_aa: CASSPPLGKSYEQYF

j_call: TRBJ1-5
v_call: TRBV20-1
cdr3_aa: CSASPGGDQPQHF

j_call: TRBJ1-6
v_call: TRBV6-4
cdr3_aa: CASSDGTGNSPLHF

j_call: TRBJ1-2
v_call: TRBV5-1
cdr3_aa: CASSWRGDRGPGNYGYTF

j_call: TRBJ2-5
v_call: TRBV6-2/TRBV6-3
cdr3_aa: CASSFSWYQETQYF

j_call: TRBJ1-1
v_call: TRBV4-3
cdr3_aa: CASSQDQGAVAFF

j_call: TRBJ2-7
v_call: TRBV25-1
cdr3_aa: CASSIRDSPYEQYF

j_call: TRBJ1-3
v_call: TRBV28
cdr3_aa: CASKKSSGNTIYF

j_call: TRBJ1-3
v_call: TRBV6-5
cdr3_aa: CASSYQGNENTIYF

j_call: TRBJ2-5
v_call: TRBV7-8
cdr3_aa: CASSRRDTQETQYF

j_call: TRBJ2-2
v_call: TRBV7-2
cdr3_aa: CASRAGGSNTGELFF

j_call: TRBJ1-6
v_call: TRBV5-1
cdr3_aa: CASRRTGNNSPLHF

j_call: TRBJ2-6
v_call: TRBV2
cdr3_aa: CASSTTRLAGANVLTF

j_call: TRBJ2-1
v_call: TRBV4-1
cdr3_aa: CASSQGLASSSYNEQFF

j_call: TRBJ2-7
v_call: TRBV4-2
cdr3_aa: CASSQRSAYTYEQYF

j_call: TRBJ2-7
v_call: TRBV27
cdr3_aa: CASRPPWGVEQYF

j_call: TRBJ1-6
v_call: TRBV7-8
cdr3_aa: CASSLAPQSSYNSPLHF